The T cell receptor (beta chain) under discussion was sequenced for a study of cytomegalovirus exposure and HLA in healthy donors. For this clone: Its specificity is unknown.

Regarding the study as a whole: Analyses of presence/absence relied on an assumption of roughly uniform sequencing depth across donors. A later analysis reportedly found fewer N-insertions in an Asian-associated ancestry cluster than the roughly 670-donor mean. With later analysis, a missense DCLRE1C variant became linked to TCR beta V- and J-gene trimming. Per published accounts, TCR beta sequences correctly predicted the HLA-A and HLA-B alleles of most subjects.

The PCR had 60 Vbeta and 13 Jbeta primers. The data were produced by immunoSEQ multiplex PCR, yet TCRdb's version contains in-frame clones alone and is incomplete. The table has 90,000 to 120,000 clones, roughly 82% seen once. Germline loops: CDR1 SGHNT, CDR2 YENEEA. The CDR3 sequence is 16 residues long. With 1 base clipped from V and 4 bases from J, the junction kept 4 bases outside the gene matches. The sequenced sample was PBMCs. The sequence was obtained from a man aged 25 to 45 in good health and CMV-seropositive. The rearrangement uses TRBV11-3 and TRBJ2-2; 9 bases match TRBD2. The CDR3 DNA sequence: TGTGCCAGCAGCTTAGTTGGCGGGGGGGCCACCGGGGAGCTGTTTTTT. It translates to CASSLVGGGATGELFF. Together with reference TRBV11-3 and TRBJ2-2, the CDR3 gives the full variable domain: EAGVVQSPRYKIIEKKQPVAFWCNPISGHNTLYWYLQNLGQGPELLIRYENEEAVDDSQLPKDRFSAERLKGVDSTLKIQPAELGDSAVYLCASSLVGGGATGELFFGEGSRLTVL.